This T cell receptor (beta chain) emerged from a study of cytomegalovirus exposure and HLA in healthy donors. Study-wide results and limits: Presence/absence analyses assumed roughly uniform sequencing depth across donors, which may not hold.

Turning to this clone: Its cognate antigen is unknown.

13 Jbeta primers and 60 Vbeta primers were used for the PCR. Sequenced by immunoSEQ multiplex PCR; TCRdb stores in-frame clones only, minus some. The table includes about 250,000 clones, around 80% detected once. Sequenced: PBMCs. The sequence came from a boy younger than 18 in good health and CMV-seronegative.

CDR3 DNA sequence: TGTGCCAGCAGCTTTTCCCTGTATCGGGACTCCCGGGAGCAGTTCTTC. Protein product: CASSFSLYRDSREQFF. The chain links TRBV11-2 to TRBJ2-1; maybe TRBD2 (6 bases). Between the trimmed V and J ends, which lost 3 bases and 10 bases, there was a span of 22 bases. The CDR3 extends over 16 amino acids. In germline, CDR1 is SGHAT, CDR2 FQNNGV.